This TCR beta chain was sequenced for a study of neurological immune-mediated disorders. Study-level findings and limits: Repertoires from 18 of 34 multiple sclerosis patients grouped phylogenetically into a related-CDR3 cluster, suggesting a possible signature. Healthy controls had more TCR clonal expansion than multiple sclerosis, which showed the least, whereas HTLV-1-associated myelopathy showed the most.

This clonotype showed up many times. Antigen specificity is unknown. CDR3 length: 15 residues. CDR1 is SEHNR and CDR2 is FQNEAQ in the germline V gene (reference sequence). V lost 6 bases to trimming and J lost 4 bases; unmatched junction nucleotides: 6. TCRdb ran MiXCR on the 5' RACE reads and lists one entry per CDR3 protein. The sample holds roughly 75,000 distinct CDR3 sequences, about 2.5% seen once. The chain has TRBV7-9 and TRBJ2-3; 11 bases agree with TRBD2. This clonotype originated in a woman aged 25-40 years with multiple sclerosis. Sequencing was carried out using PBMCs. The CDR3 bases are TGTGCCAGCAGACCACTAGCGGGAGAACCAGATACGCAGTATTTT. It yields the protein CASRPLAGEPDTQYF.